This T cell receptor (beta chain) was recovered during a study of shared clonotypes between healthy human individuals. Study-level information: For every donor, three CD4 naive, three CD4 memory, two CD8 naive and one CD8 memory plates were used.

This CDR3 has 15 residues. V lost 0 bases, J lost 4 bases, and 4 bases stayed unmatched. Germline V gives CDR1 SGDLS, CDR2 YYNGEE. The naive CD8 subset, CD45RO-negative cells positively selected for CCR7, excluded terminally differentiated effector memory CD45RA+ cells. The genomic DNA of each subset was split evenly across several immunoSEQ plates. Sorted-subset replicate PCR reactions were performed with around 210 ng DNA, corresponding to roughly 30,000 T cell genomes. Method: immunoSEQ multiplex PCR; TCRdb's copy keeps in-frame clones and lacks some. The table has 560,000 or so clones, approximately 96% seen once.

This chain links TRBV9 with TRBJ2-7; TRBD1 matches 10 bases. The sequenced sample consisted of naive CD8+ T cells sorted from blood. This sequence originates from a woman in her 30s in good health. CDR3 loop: CASSVETGGWYEQYF. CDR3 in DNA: TGTGCCAGCAGCGTAGAGACAGGGGGCTGGTACGAGCAGTACTTC.